This T cell receptor (beta chain) was captured by sequencing in a study of identical twins. CDR3 length: 14 amino acids. Trimming shortened V by 6 bases and J by 3 bases, and 12 bases separated the two germline ends. There are many counts of this clonotype. From the 5' RACE reads, TCRdb called clonotypes with MiXCR, one entry per CDR3 protein. In the table there are 690,000 or so distinct CDR3 sequences, approximately 9% of which are singletons. This sample was shared with a second study, whose subject was yellow fever vaccine responses in identical twins.

The specimen was PBMCs. The chain combines TRBV12-3 or TRBV12-4 with TRBJ2-1, with D perhaps matching TRBD1 or TRBD2 (6 bases each). This TCR was recovered from a woman under 30 in good health. The CDR3 DNA follows: TGTGCCAGCAGCAGGAGGGGGGTCTACAATGAGCAGTTCTTC. It specifies CASSRRGVYNEQFF.